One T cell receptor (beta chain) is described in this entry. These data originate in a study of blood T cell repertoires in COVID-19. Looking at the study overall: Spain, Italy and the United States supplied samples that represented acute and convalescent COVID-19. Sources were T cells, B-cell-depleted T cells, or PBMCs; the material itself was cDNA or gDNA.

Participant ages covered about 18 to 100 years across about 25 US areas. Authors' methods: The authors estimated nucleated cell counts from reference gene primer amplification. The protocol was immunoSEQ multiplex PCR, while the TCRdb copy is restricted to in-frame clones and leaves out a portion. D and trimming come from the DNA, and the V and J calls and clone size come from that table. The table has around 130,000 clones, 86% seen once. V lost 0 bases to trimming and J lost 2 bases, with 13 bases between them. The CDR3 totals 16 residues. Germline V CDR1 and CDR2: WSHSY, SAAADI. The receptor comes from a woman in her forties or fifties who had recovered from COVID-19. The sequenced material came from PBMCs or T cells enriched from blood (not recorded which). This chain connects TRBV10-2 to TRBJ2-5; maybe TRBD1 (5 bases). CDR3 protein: CASSESGQGGQETQYF. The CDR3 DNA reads TGCGCCAGCAGTGAGTCGGGGCAGGGTGGGCAAGAGACCCAGTACTTC.